The present T cell receptor beta chain was sequenced within a study of lymphopenia after photon versus proton radiotherapy. Clones were read by immunoSEQ multiplex PCR, and TCRdb kept only the in-frame ones, dropping some. The data hold 30,000 to 35,000 clones, with approximately 89% observed a single time. Trimming took 0 bases from V and 0 from J, leaving 6 bases between them. The CDR3 totals 15 residues. Germline V gene lookup returns CDR1 SGHTA and CDR2 FQGNSA. The sample consisted of peripheral blood, taken from a patient treated with proton-based radiotherapy. The source of this sequence is a woman in her 70s with pancreatic cancer. Some clones in this sample may be carry-over from other donors' samples. The chain joins TRBV7-2 to TRBJ2-1; D remains ambiguous. The CDR3 here is CASSLALSSYNEQFF. CDR3 nucleotides: TGTGCCAGCAGCTTAGCACTGAGCTCCTACAATGAGCAGTTCTTC.